The 9 T cell receptor beta chains below come from one sample, sequenced in a study of T cells in Graves' hyperthyroidism and ophthalmopathy. Amplification of TCR beta CDR3 regions was performed using RNA transcripts as template. The HTBI primer set drove a first-round RT-PCR of the TCR CDR3. TCRdb processed the multiplex PCR reads anew with MiXCR; each CDR3 protein has one entry. The table records 250,000 to 350,000 distinct CDR3 sequences, around a sixth of them present only once. Sequencing was performed on blood. Receptors originate from a man aged 25 to 40 with Graves' hyperthyroidism.

V gene TRBV5-1 combines with J gene TRBJ2-3, with unresolved D. This CDR3 is 14 amino acids long. Germline V gene sequence: CDR1 SGHRS, CDR2 YFSETQ. Trimming pared 0 bases from V and 2 bases from J, leaving 7 bases between. The CDR3 region is CASSLGTITDTQYF. The CDR3 DNA is TGCGCCAGCAGCTTGGGGACCATCACAGATACGCAGTATTTT. The full variable domain, in which reference TRBV5-1 and TRBJ2-3 provide the parts outside the CDR3, is KAGVTQTPRYLIKTRGQQVTLSCSPISGHRSVSWYQQTPGQGLQFLFEYFSETQRNKGNFPGRFSGRQFSNSRSEMNVSTLELGDSALYLCASSLGTITDTQYFGPGTRLTVL.

This clonotype was recorded many times. The chain is built from TRBV4-2 and TRBJ2-1; tentatively, D is TRBD2 (5 bases). Per the germline V gene, CDR1 is LGHNA and CDR2 is YNFKEQ. The CDR3 consists of 16 residues. V dropped 1 base and J dropped 0 bases, with 10 bases sitting between them. CDR3 sequence: CASSQVPSNSYNEQFF. The DNA of the CDR3 is TGTGCCAGCAGCCAAGTTCCTAGCAACTCCTACAATGAGCAGTTCTTC.

The chain carries TRBV29-1 and TRBJ2-2, with 7 bases fitting TRBD1. CDR1 and CDR2 (germline): SQVTM, ANQGSEA. V gave up 7 bases and J gave up 7 bases; unmatched junction bases: 6. The CDR3 loop spans 12 amino acids. CDR3: CSGQQGYGELFF. The CDR3 coding sequence is TGCAGCGGTCAACAGGGGTACGGGGAGCTGTTTTTT.

This clonotype showed up just once. The rearrangement links TRBV5-1 to TRBJ1-4, with D unresolved. V was cut by 0 bases and J by 7 bases, with 16 bases left in between. Germline CDR1 SGHRS, CDR2 YFSETQ. The CDR3 has 16 residues. CDR3 amino acids: CASSLGPTGDSEKLFF. The DNA of the CDR3 is TGCGCCAGCAGCTTGGGACCGACGGGCGATAGTGAAAAACTGTTTTTT.

This chain uses TRBV19 with TRBJ2-1; 7 bases map to TRBD2. This CDR3 contains 15 residues. V was clipped by 5 bases and J by 4 bases; unmatched bases: 8. Germline CDR1 is LNHDA and CDR2 is SQIVND (reference sequence). The CDR3: CASSPLTSDYNEQFF. The CDR3 DNA reads as TGTGCCAGTAGTCCATTAACTAGCGATTACAATGAGCAGTTCTTC.

This clonotype was seen a single time. The chain has TRBV11-2 and TRBJ2-7, with TRBD2 matching 11 bases. Germline trimming cut 5 bases from V and 2 bases from J; bases unmatched to any gene: 11. The germline V gene encodes CDR1 SGHAT and CDR2 FQNNGV. The CDR3 has 17 amino acids. CDR3 in DNA: TGTGCCAGCAGCCCAAGGGGACTAGCGGACCAGACCTACGAGCAGTACTTC. This encodes CASSPRGLADQTYEQYF.

This clonotype showed up many times. The chain carries TRBV5-1 and TRBJ2-3; the D gene could be TRBD1 or TRBD2 (5 bases each). V was cut by 4 bases and J by 2 bases, with 11 bases left in between. Per germline, CDR1 SGHRS and CDR2 YFSETQ. The CDR3 is made up of 14 amino acids. In nucleotides, the CDR3 is TGCGCCAGCAGCACGGGGACCCTCACAGATACGCAGTATTTT. This sequence encodes CASSTGTLTDTQYF.

This clonotype has a handful of counts. The rearrangement links TRBV7-8 to TRBJ2-6, with TRBD1 identical over 7 bases. Germline values: CDR1 SGHVS, CDR2 FQNEAQ. This CDR3 contains 16 residues. V was clipped by 5 bases and J by 1 base; unmatched bases: 5. The CDR3 coding sequence is TGTGCCAGCAGCGCTAGACAGGGATCTGGGGCCAACGTCCTGACTTTC. It specifies CASSARQGSGANVLTF.

This clonotype was recorded at least ten times. The rearrangement uses TRBV2 and TRBJ1-5; D is unresolved. With 7 bases removed from V and 0 bases from J, the gap between germline ends came to 10 bases. Germline assignment: CDR1 SNHLY and CDR2 FYNNEI. The CDR3 runs 14 residues. The DNA of the CDR3 is TGTGCCAGCATTTGGGTCAGTAGCAATCAGCCCCAGCATTTT. This translates into CASIWVSSNQPQHF.